The rows below give T cell receptor beta chains drawn from one sample of a study of blood T cell repertoires in COVID-19. TCRdb's table, derived via immunoSEQ multiplex PCR, lists solely in-frame clones and lacks some. The sample includes 110,000 or so clones, around 90% of them seen just once. Input material: peripheral blood. All receptors derive from a woman aged 50 to 65 with acute or convalescent COVID-19. CDR3s include the opening cysteine and the closing phenylalanine or tryptophan. A D gene is named only where the DNA matches it firmly. Clone sizes are given selectively: once, few, many, or a class where the clone is expanded.

clone size	V gene	D gene	J gene	CDR3 DNA	CDR3 protein
.	TRBV11-2	TRBD1	TRBJ1-2	TGTGCCAGCAGTCGATCCCGGGACAGGGGGCCCGGGTGGCTCTATGGCTACACCTTC	CASSRSRDRGPGWLYGYTF
.	TRBV11-2	.	TRBJ1-4	TGTGCCAGCAGCCAGGAGACAGGAGGTGAAAAACTGTTTTTT	CASSQETGGEKLFF
.	TRBV6-5	.	TRBJ1-5	TGTGCCAGCAGTTACTCGGAGGATAATCAGCCCCAGCATTTT	CASSYSEDNQPQHF
few	TRBV24-1	TRBD2	TRBJ2-2	TGTGCCACCACCACGGGACTAGCCCCCGGGGAGCTGTTTTTT	CATTTGLAPGELFF
.	TRBV6-5	TRBD1	TRBJ2-7	TGTGCCAGCATCGGGACAGTGGGAGAGCAGTACTTC	CASIGTVGEQYF
.	TRBV5-4	TRBD1	TRBJ1-3	TGTGCCAGCAGCTTATCAGGGGGCATCGCTGGAAACACCATATATTTT	CASSLSGGIAGNTIYF
.	TRBV19	TRBD1	TRBJ2-5	TGTGCCAGTAGTAAGGGGACAGTAGAGACCCAGTACTTC	CASSKGTVETQYF
once	TRBV3-1/TRBV3-2	TRBD1	TRBJ1-1	TGTGCCAGCAGCCCCACAGGGGCAGGGAACACTGAAGCTTTCTTT	CASSPTGAGNTEAFF
.	TRBV19	TRBD1	TRBJ1-4	TGTGCTTTCCCGGGACAGGGTTGGGATGAAAAACTGTTTTTT	CAFPGQGWDEKLFF
.	TRBV18	.	TRBJ1-3	TGTGCCAGCTCACCACAAATCGTCGGACAGACCTCTGGAAACACCATATATTTT	CASSPQIVGQTSGNTIYF
.	TRBV27	TRBD1	TRBJ1-6	TGTGCCAGCAGTAGGGGGACAGGGTCCAATTCACCCCTCCACTTT	CASSRGTGSNSPLHF
.	TRBV29-1	TRBD1	TRBJ2-1	TGCAGCGTTGGAACAGGGGTGTACAATGAGCAGTTCTTC	CSVGTGVYNEQFF
.	TRBV6-1	TRBD1	TRBJ1-4	TGTGCCAGCAGTGAGATAGGGGGCTTAACTAATGAAAAACTGTTTTTT	CASSEIGGLTNEKLFF
.	TRBV6-5	.	TRBJ1-2	TGTGCCAGCAGACAGGGTGGAAGCTATGGCTACACCTTC	CASRQGGSYGYTF
.	TRBV5-1	.	TRBJ2-1	TGCGCCAGCAGCCCGGGAAATGAGCAGTTCTTC	CASSPGNEQFF
.	TRBV9	.	TRBJ2-7	TGTGCCAGCAGCGTAGGGGTCCTGAGGGAGCAGTACTTC	CASSVGVLREQYF
.	TRBV29-1	TRBD1	TRBJ1-1	TGCAGCGTTGAACGGCAGGGGGGCACTGAAGCTTTCTTT	CSVERQGGTEAFF
.	TRBV5-1	.	TRBJ1-3	TGCGCCAGCAGCTTGGGGGGAGCAGCTGGAAACACCATATATTTT	CASSLGGAAGNTIYF
.	TRBV29-1	.	TRBJ2-3	TGCAGCGTTGAAGATCTCGTAGCGGATACGCAGTATTTT	CSVEDLVADTQYF
.	TRBV19	.	TRBJ2-2	TGTGCCAGTAGTATTCCCGGGGGCACCGGGGAGCTGTTTTTT	CASSIPGGTGELFF
.	TRBV6-5	.	TRBJ2-7	TGTGCCAGCAGTCCAAATCCCACTATCTCCTACGAGCAGTACTTC	CASSPNPTISYEQYF
.	TRBV19	.	TRBJ1-1	TGTGCCAGTACAAGGCCCGAGAGCGGGAACACTGAAGCTTTCTTT	CASTRPESGNTEAFF
.	TRBV2	.	TRBJ2-7	TGTGCCAGCAGTGTTACAGGGTCCTACGAGCAGTACTTC	CASSVTGSYEQYF
.	TRBV14	.	TRBJ1-2	TGTGCCAGCAGCTCCGGGACAAGTAGTAACTATGGCTACACCTTC	CASSSGTSSNYGYTF
few	TRBV4-1	TRBD1	TRBJ2-7	TGCGCCAGCAGCCCCCTCGGGACAGAGCTTCAGTACTTC	CASSPLGTELQYF
.	TRBV19	TRBD1	TRBJ2-2	TGTGCCAGTAGTATAGATGGGGACAGGCAGAACACCGGGGAGCTGTTTTTT	CASSIDGDRQNTGELFF
.	TRBV27	TRBD1	TRBJ1-2	TGTGCCAGCAGTCGGGACAGGGGATACGGCTACACCTTC	CASSRDRGYGYTF
.	TRBV10-3	TRBD1	TRBJ1-5	TGTGCCATCAGTGAGTCCGGCAGGGGGAATCAGCCCCAGCATTTT	CAISESGRGNQPQHF
.	TRBV2	.	TRBJ1-6	TGTGCCAGCAGGGAGACAGGTTACTCCTATAATTCACCCCTCCACTTT	CASRETGYSYNSPLHF
few	TRBV30	TRBD1	TRBJ1-6	TGTGCCTGGAGTCTAACGGGACAGGCCATGGGCTATAATTCACCCCTCCACTTT	CAWSLTGQAMGYNSPLHF
.	TRBV5-6	.	TRBJ2-1	TGTGCCAGCAGCGTTGGGTGGGAGTCGGCCCCTACTTCGTGGAATGAGCAGTTCTTC	CASSVGWESAPTSWNEQFF
.	TRBV3-1/TRBV3-2	TRBD1	TRBJ1-4	TGTGCCAGCAGCCAAGATAGGGAGGTCGGGACAGTCAATGAAAAACTGTTTTTT	CASSQDREVGTVNEKLFF
once	TRBV24-1	.	TRBJ2-7	TGTGCCACCAGTGATTTTACGGGTGGTAGGTACGAGCAGTACTTC	CATSDFTGGRYEQYF
few	TRBV3-1/TRBV3-2	.	TRBJ1-1	TGTGCCAGCAGCCCGATGGGGCGGAAGAACACTGAAGCTTTCTTT	CASSPMGRKNTEAFF
.	TRBV25-1	.	TRBJ2-2	TGTGCCAGCAGCGTAATGAGGAACACCGGGGAGCTGTTTTTT	CASSVMRNTGELFF
.	TRBV3-1/TRBV3-2	.	TRBJ1-1	TGTGCCAGCAGGCAGGGTCAGAACACTGAAGCTTTCTTT	CASRQGQNTEAFF
.	TRBV19	TRBD1	TRBJ1-2	TGTGCCAGTATGGGGGACAGGGGAGACTATGGCTACACCTTC	CASMGDRGDYGYTF
.	TRBV3-1/TRBV3-2	.	TRBJ1-4	TGTGCCAGCAGCCAAGAATCCCGGGGAAAACTGTTTTTT	CASSQESRGKLFF
.	TRBV6-1	.	TRBJ1-2	TGTGCCAGCAGGGAAGGGGGGCGCGGAGGCGGCTACACCTTC	CASREGGRGGGYTF
.	TRBV7-8	.	TRBJ1-1	TGTGCCAGCAGCTTAAGACGGGAGGGGGGCACTGAAGCTTTCTTT	CASSLRREGGTEAFF
.	TRBV19	TRBD1	TRBJ1-1	TGTGCCAGTAGTATGACAGGGGTAGCTTTCTTT	CASSMTGVAFF
.	TRBV28	.	TRBJ1-3	TGTGCCAGCATCCGAGGGGGTACATCCTCTGGAAACACCATATATTTT	CASIRGGTSSGNTIYF
once	TRBV9	.	TRBJ2-3	TGTGCCAGCAGCAGAATCGGGGGAGCGCAGTATTTT	CASSRIGGAQYF
.	TRBV4-3	TRBD1	TRBJ2-7	TGCGCCAGCAGCCAAACTGACAGGGTTAGACACGAGCAGTACTTC	CASSQTDRVRHEQYF
.	TRBV29-1	TRBD1	TRBJ2-1	TGCAGCGTTGAAGACAGGGGGCGAGCAAATGAGCAGTTCTTC	CSVEDRGRANEQFF
.	TRBV3-1/TRBV3-2	TRBD1	TRBJ1-2	TGTGCCAGCAGCCAAGTTTTAGGGGGCGGCTATGGCTACACCTTC	CASSQVLGGGYGYTF
.	TRBV11-2	TRBD1	TRBJ2-7	TGTGCCAGCAGCTTTTTGCCGAGGACAGGTTTCTACGAGCAGTACTTC	CASSFLPRTGFYEQYF
few	TRBV7-2	.	TRBJ1-5	TGTGCCAGCAGTTCCTATATAGATCAGCCCCAGCATTTT	CASSSYIDQPQHF
.	TRBV12-3/TRBV12-4	.	TRBJ1-5	TGTGCCAGCAGTTTACAGAGCAATCAGCCCCAGCATTTT	CASSLQSNQPQHF
.	TRBV11-2	.	TRBJ1-3	TGTGCCAGCAGCCTGGCTCTCCGGAGCTCTGGAAACACCATATATTTT	CASSLALRSSGNTIYF
.	TRBV6-5	.	TRBJ1-5	TGTGCCAGCAGTTACCGGGGTTACAATCAGCCCCAGCATTTT	CASSYRGYNQPQHF
.	TRBV9	.	TRBJ1-3	TGTGCCAGCAGCGTCGAGCCGGGAGGAAACACCATATATTTT	CASSVEPGGNTIYF
once	TRBV27	.	TRBJ2-7	TGTGCCAGCAGTGTCGGGACAAACTACGAGCAGTACTTC	CASSVGTNYEQYF
once	TRBV7-2	TRBD1	TRBJ2-7	TGTGCCAGCAGCTTCGGGACAGGGGGTCGGGGGGAGCAGTACTTC	CASSFGTGGRGEQYF